This T cell receptor beta chain was profiled in a study of cytomegalovirus exposure and HLA in healthy donors. The PCR contained 60 Vbeta and 13 Jbeta primers. The data were produced by immunoSEQ multiplex PCR, yet TCRdb's version contains in-frame clones alone and is incomplete. The data show around 99,000 clones, with around 77% seen just once and 7.3% held by the top ten. The ends were cut back, 4 bases at V and 3 bases at J, with 7 bases in the middle. The CDR3 is made up of 11 amino acids. Germline assignment: CDR1 DFQATT and CDR2 SNEGSKA (reference sequence). General study points: Certain sequence variants were highly shared and formed a cluster, and this cluster was likely a sequencing artifact.

Points on this clone: As yet, its antigen is unknown.

The sequence was obtained from a man in his fifties or sixties in good health and CMV-seropositive. Sample: PBMCs. The chain has TRBV20-1 and TRBJ2-7; D might be TRBD2 (6 bases). CDR3 nucleotide sequence: TGCAGTGCTATGGGACTCTACGAGCAGTACTTC. Amino acid sequence: CSAMGLYEQYF.